These 16 T cell receptor beta chains were all obtained from the same sample, sequenced in a study of OX40 agonist ivuxolimab in advanced cancers. Profiled with immunoSEQ multiplex PCR; TCRdb holds only in-frame clones, not every one. The table has tens of thousands of clones, more than 75% seen once. The sequencing used CD4+ or CD8+ T cells sorted from blood, collected in a trial of the OX40 agonist ivuxolimab. The receptors were gathered from an adult with an advanced solid tumor such as melanoma, head and neck, liver or kidney cancer.

The genes are TRBV2 and TRBJ2-7; 8 nucleotides line up with TRBD2. V gave up 7 bases and J gave up 4 bases; unmatched junction bases: 3. The CDR3 totals 12 residues. Per the germline V gene, CDR1 is SNHLY and CDR2 is FYNNEI. The CDR3 region is CASTGGGYEQYV. As DNA, the CDR3 is TGTGCCAGCACCGGGGGGGGTTACGAGCAGTACGTC.

This clone was seen a single time. This chain uses TRBV5-4 with TRBJ1-6; no clear D. V lost 0 bases and J 10 bases, leaving 14 bases between the germline ends. In germline, CDR1 is SGHNT, CDR2 YYREEE (reference sequence). This CDR3 has 15 residues. The CDR3: CASSLEWGRRSPLHF. CDR3 bases: TGTGCCAGCAGCTTGGAGTGGGGAAGGAGGTCACCCCTCCACTTT.

The chain employs TRBV5-1 and TRBJ2-7; the match to TRBD2 covers 15 bases. This CDR3 is 20 amino acids long. The V gene end was trimmed by 4 bases and the J gene end by 2 bases; junction bases not matched to a gene: 16. CDR1 SGHRS and CDR2 YFSETQ come from the germline V gene. CDR3: CASSRLGTGTSGRLTYEQYF. Written as DNA, the CDR3 is TGCGCCAGCAGCCGCCTAGGGACAGGGACTAGCGGGAGGTTAACCTACGAGCAGTACTTC.

This chain uses TRBV4-2 with TRBJ2-1; weak D call: TRBD2 (6 bases). Germline V lookup: CDR1 LGHNA, CDR2 YNFKEQ. The V end was cut by 0 bases, the J end by 1 base, with 7 bases between. The CDR3 spans 15 residues. The CDR3 DNA follows: TGTGCCAGCAGCCAAGATGGGAGGTCCTACAATGAGCAGTTCTTC. Translation gives CASSQDGRSYNEQFF.

The chain links TRBV30 to TRBJ1-6; tentatively, D is TRBD1 (6 bases). There are 16 residues in the CDR3. Germline V CDR1 and CDR2: GTSNPN, SVGIG (reference sequence). V dropped 3 bases and J dropped 8 bases, with 20 bases sitting between them. The CDR3 bases are TGTGCCTGGAGCAGTTCCCTTACAGGGTGGGATTCACCCCTCCACTTT. Translating it yields CAWSSSLTGWDSPLHF.

J is TRBJ2-2 and V is TRBV10-3, with 8 bases lining up with TRBD1. J gave up 7 bases and V 6 bases, and 16 bases lay outside the gene matches. Germline CDR1 is ENHRY and CDR2 is SYGVKD. The CDR3 sequence is 17 residues long. CDR3 amino acids: CAIRPWTGSEGGGELFF. The CDR3 DNA is TGTGCCATCAGGCCCTGGACAGGGAGCGAGGGGGGCGGGGAGCTGTTTTTT.

The chain couples TRBV6-6 to TRBJ1-1, with TRBD1 matching over 7 bases. The CDR3 consists of 15 residues. Unmatched junction bases numbered 6, after V lost 4 bases and J lost 1 base. Germline CDR1 MNHNY, CDR2 SVGAGI (reference sequence). CDR3 in amino acids: CASSLQGPANTEAFF. CDR3 bases: TGTGCCAGCAGTTTACAGGGGCCGGCGAACACTGAAGCTTTCTTT.

The rearrangement uses TRBV7-8 and TRBJ1-3, with D possibly being TRBD1 (5 bases). The CDR3 covers 15 residues. V lost 3 bases, J lost 0 bases, and 9 bases lay in between. Germline V gene lookup returns CDR1 SGHVS and CDR2 FQNEAQ. The CDR3 region is CASSFQGRSGNTIYF. In DNA, the CDR3 is TGTGCCAGCAGCTTCCAGGGCCGCTCTGGAAACACCATATATTTT.

The rearrangement links TRBV7-2 to TRBJ1-2; 7 bases map to TRBD1. The CDR3 sequence is 15 residues long. Trimming removed 1 base from V and 1 base from J; junction bases left unmatched: 3. Germline CDR1 is SGHTA and CDR2 is FQGNSA. The CDR3 nucleotides read TGTGCCAGCAGCTTAGGTTCAGGGGGTAACTATGGCTACACCTTC. It yields the protein CASSLGSGGNYGYTF.

This clone was detected only once. This chain uses TRBV7-3 with TRBJ2-3, with 10 bases lining up with TRBD2. V shed 5 bases, J shed 5 bases, and the junction held 10 bases outside the gene matches. CDR3 size: 16 residues. Germline CDR1 SGHTA, CDR2 FQGTGA. This chain's CDR3 is CASSPLGTSVGDTQYF. CDR3 nucleotide sequence: TGTGCCAGCAGCCCTCTCGGGACTAGCGTGGGAGATACGCAGTATTTT. The entire variable domain, with the rest obtained from reference TRBV7-3 and TRBJ2-3, is as follows: GAGVSQTPSNKVTEKGKYVELRCDPISGHTALYWYRQSLGQGPEFLIYFQGTGAADDSGLPNDRFFAVRPEGSVSTLKIQRTERGDSAVYLCASSPLGTSVGDTQYFGPGTRLTVL.

This chain connects TRBV30 to TRBJ2-2, with TRBD2 matching 8 bases. CDR1 and CDR2 from the germline V gene are GTSNPN and SVGIG (reference sequence). The CDR3 runs to 17 residues. Trimming took 5 bases from V and 7 from J; bases not matched to a gene: 18. The CDR3 loop is CAWQGYGSGTSGGELFF. The CDR3, as DNA: TGTGCCTGGCAGGGGTATGGTAGCGGGACGTCGGGCGGGGAGCTGTTTTTT.

The chain recombines TRBV7-2 with TRBJ1-2; TRBD1 matches at 7 bases. Trimming removed 1 base from V and 4 bases from J; junction bases left unmatched: 0. CDR3 length equals 13 residues. Germline CDR1 reads SGHTA; CDR2 reads FQGNSA. CDR3 nucleotides: TGTGCCAGCAGCTTAGGGACAGGCTATGGCTACACCTTC. It specifies CASSLGTGYGYTF.

The rearrangement uses TRBV7-6 and TRBJ1-5; D is undetermined. V gave up 1 base and J gave up 1 base, with 8 bases separating them. The CDR3 totals 15 residues. CDR1 and CDR2 from the germline V gene are SGHVS and FNYEAQ. CDR3 DNA sequence: TGTGCCAGCAGCTTAGTAGCCGGAAGCAATCAGCCCCAGCATTTT. The encoded protein is CASSLVAGSNQPQHF.

The chain joins TRBV28 to TRBJ1-2; 7 nucleotides match TRBD1. After removal of 9 bases from V and 2 bases from J, the junction contained 3 bases not matched to a gene. CDR3 length: 12 amino acids. The germline gives CDR1 MDHEN, CDR2 SYDVKM. Here the CDR3 DNA reads TGTGCCAGTGAGGGGGCCAACTATGGCTACACCTTC. Its translation: CASEGANYGYTF.

This clone was recorded once. V and J are TRBV27 and TRBJ1-1; D possibly corresponds to TRBD1 (6 bases). Germline CDR1 reads MNHEY; CDR2 reads SMNVEV (reference sequence). The CDR3 has 15 amino acids. The germline V and J ends were trimmed by 7 bases and 1 base, with 16 bases remaining between them. The CDR3 here is CASTSDRGKNTEAFF. CDR3 in DNA: TGTGCCAGCACCTCGGACAGAGGTAAGAACACTGAAGCTTTCTTT.

As DNA, the CDR3 is TGTGCCAGCAGGACAGGGGGTACGTCTGGCTATGGCTACACCTTC. Its protein product is CASRTGGTSGYGYTF. This chain joins TRBV2 and TRBJ1-2; 9 nucleotides align to TRBD1. The CDR3 has 15 residues. CDR1 is SNHLY, CDR2 FYNNEI, per germline. J was trimmed by 4 bases and V by 6 bases; bases with no gene match: 9. The full variable domain, completed using reference TRBV2 and TRBJ1-2, is EPEVTQTPSHQVTQMGQEVILRCVPISNHLYFYWYRQILGQKVEFLVSFYNNEISEKSEIFDDQFSVERPDGSNFTLKIRSTKLEDSAMYFCASRTGGTSGYGYTFGSGTRLTVV.